Given below is one T cell receptor (beta chain) in context. The antigen is unknown. This sample was included in a study of cytomegalovirus exposure and HLA in healthy donors. General study points: Later on, an analysis showed TCR association rates differing by HLA locus, with DRB1 the most and HLA-C the fewest. Productive rates of about 87% or about 30% were seen for most TCR beta V segments in an earlier analysis.

This CDR3 spans 15 amino acids. The V and J ends lost 5 bases and 6 bases, in that order; junction bases with no gene match: 10. Germline CDR1 MDHEN, CDR2 SYDVKM. Both 60 Vbeta primers and 13 Jbeta primers went into the PCR. Authors' data handling: The authors later counted about 80 million unique TCR beta chains, around 9.9 million of them shared. TCRdb's table, derived via immunoSEQ multiplex PCR, lists solely in-frame clones and lacks some. V and J calls and clone size are copied from that table; D and trimming were computed from the DNA. The sample yields fewer than 150,000 clones, about 74% seen once.

The J gene is TRBJ1-5, the V gene TRBV28; 7 bases map to TRBD1. Material for sequencing was PBMCs. This sequence was found in a man aged 25-40 years in good health and CMV-seronegative. The CDR3 region is CASSPTPGGGQPQHF. CDR3 bases: TGTGCCAGCAGTCCAACCCCAGGGGGAGGTCAGCCCCAGCATTTT.